The 13 T cell receptor beta chains below come from one sample, sequenced in a study of T cell changes during pregnancy in multiple sclerosis. The protocol was immunoSEQ multiplex PCR, while the TCRdb copy is restricted to in-frame clones and leaves out a portion. Found here are 45,000 or so clones, roughly 95% of them singletons; the top ten hold roughly 0.8%. The sample consisted of peripheral blood, taken in the second trimester of pregnancy. These receptors were taken from a female donor with multiple sclerosis, enrolled in a pregnancy study.

The rearrangement joins TRBV6-5 to TRBJ2-2, with a possible D match to TRBD2 (6 bases). The length of the CDR3 is 14 residues. The germline V gene encodes CDR1 MNHEY and CDR2 SVGAGI. The V end lost 2 bases, the J end lost 5 bases, and 9 bases lay between the germline ends. CDR3 residues: CASSYRRGTGELFF. In DNA form, the CDR3 reads TGTGCCAGCAGTTACCGGCGGGGTACCGGGGAGCTGTTTTTT.

A single count supports this clone. The chain combines TRBV6-1 with TRBJ1-2; 7 nucleotides line up with TRBD1. Germline V gene sequence: CDR1 MNHNS, CDR2 SASEGT. This CDR3 comprises 16 residues. V shed 0 bases, J shed 0 bases, and the junction held 4 bases outside the gene matches. The CDR3 loop reads CASSEAGTATNYGYTF. CDR3 DNA: TGTGCCAGCAGTGAAGCCGGGACAGCAACTAACTATGGCTACACCTTC.

The V gene is TRBV27, the J gene TRBJ1-5; D possibly corresponds to TRBD1 (5 bases). V was pared by 8 bases and J by 6 bases, with 11 bases between. The length of the CDR3 is 12 residues. CDR1 and CDR2 (germline): MNHEY, SMNVEV (reference sequence). The chain's CDR3 is CASGGYGQPQHF. The CDR3 DNA reads as TGTGCCAGCGGGGGGTACGGTCAGCCCCAGCATTTT.

V gene TRBV10-3 combines with J gene TRBJ2-3; 9 bases align to TRBD2. The junction had 10 bases not matched to a gene; V was cut back by 4 bases and J by 5 bases. The CDR3 is 16 amino acids. From germline, CDR1 is ENHRY and CDR2 SYGVKD. The CDR3 spells CAISVGIAGARDTQYF. The DNA for the CDR3 is TGTGCCATCAGTGTAGGGATAGCGGGGGCAAGAGATACGCAGTATTTT.

The chain carries TRBV7-8 and TRBJ1-1; no firm D call. The length of the CDR3 is 14 residues. Germline CDR1 is SGHVS and CDR2 is FQNEAQ. Trimming shortened V by 5 bases and J by 1 base, and 11 bases separated the two germline ends. The CDR3 region is CASSPFSGNTEAFF. The DNA of the CDR3 is TGTGCCAGCAGCCCCTTTTCCGGGAACACTGAAGCTTTCTTT.

The V gene is TRBV15, the J gene TRBJ1-2; D is unclear. Per the germline V gene, CDR1 is LNHNV and CDR2 is YYDKDF (reference sequence). The V gene lost 1 base and the J gene lost 8 bases, with 14 bases spanning the gap. The CDR3 has 14 residues. CDR3 loop: CATSRAGVVGGYTF. The CDR3 bases are TGTGCCACCAGCAGAGCCGGGGTAGTAGGGGGCTACACCTTC.

This chain joins TRBV15 and TRBJ2-7; 9 bases fit TRBD1. Trimming removed 4 bases from V and 4 bases from J; junction bases left unmatched: 14. Germline CDR1 reads LNHNV; CDR2 reads YYDKDF (reference sequence). The CDR3 has 17 residues. The CDR3 sequence is CATSKDRFDRGNYEQYF. In nucleotides, the CDR3 is TGTGCCACCAGCAAGGACCGCTTTGACAGGGGGAATTACGAGCAGTACTTC.

The chain has TRBV7-6 and TRBJ1-2; no firm D call. The CDR3 is made up of 13 amino acids. Germline V gene sequence: CDR1 SGHVS, CDR2 FNYEAQ. Trimming shortened V by 5 bases and J by 2 bases, and 9 bases separated the two germline ends. The DNA of the CDR3 is TGTGCCAGCAGCCCCGACTTGAACTATGGCTACACCTTC. Its protein is CASSPDLNYGYTF.

The chain uses TRBV6-4 and TRBJ2-1, with D possibly matching TRBD1 (5 bases). The germline V gene encodes CDR1 MRHNA and CDR2 SNTAGT. The germline V and J ends were trimmed by 4 bases and 9 bases, with 13 bases remaining between them. The CDR3 loop spans 13 amino acids. The CDR3: CASSGGGKGEQFF. The CDR3 DNA follows: TGTGCCAGCAGTGGGGGCGGTAAGGGTGAGCAGTTCTTC.

The chain has TRBV12-5 and TRBJ2-2; TRBD2 agrees at 8 bases. This CDR3 contains 13 residues. Germline-derived CDR1 and CDR2 are LGHNT and FRNRAP. The CDR3 nucleotides read TGTGCCTCGAATAGCGGGGTCGCCGGGGAGCTGTTTTTT. Its protein product is CASNSGVAGELFF. Supplemented by reference TRBV12-5 and TRBJ2-2, the full variable domain reads DARVTQTPRHKVTEMGQEVTMRCQPILGHNTVFWYRQTMMQGLELLAYFRNRAPLDDSGMPKDRFSAEMPDATLATLKIQPSEPRDSAVYFCASNSGVAGELFFGEGSRLTVL.

The genes are TRBV2 and TRBJ2-5, with D perhaps matching TRBD2 (5 bases). The CDR3 has 15 residues. CDR1 SNHLY and CDR2 FYNNEI come from the germline V gene. Deletions cut 3 bases from V and 0 bases from J, with 11 bases between. CDR3: CASSDRGSHQETQYF. CDR3 bases: TGTGCCAGCAGTGATAGAGGGTCACACCAAGAGACCCAGTACTTC.

The chain couples TRBV4-2 to TRBJ1-1; D ambiguous. The CDR3 spans 13 residues. CDR1 LGHNA and CDR2 YNFKEQ come from the germline V gene. The germline V and J ends were trimmed by 1 base and 2 bases, with 5 bases remaining between them. CDR3 coding DNA: TGTGCCAGCAGCCAAGTGCTAAACACTGAAGCTTTCTTT. Protein: CASSQVLNTEAFF.

This chain connects TRBV5-6 to TRBJ2-5; D may be TRBD2 (6 bases). The CDR3 length is 14 residues. The V gene's germline CDR1 is SGHDT and CDR2 YYEEEE. The V and J ends lost 0 bases and 4 bases respectively, with 10 bases between them. CDR3 DNA sequence: TGTGCCAGCAGCTTGGTGACTAGTGGAGAGACCCAGTACTTC. Protein sequence: CASSLVTSGETQYF. The full variable domain, in which reference TRBV5-6 and TRBJ2-5 provide the parts outside the CDR3, is DAGVTQSPTHLIKTRGQQVTLRCSPKSGHDTVSWYQQALGQGPQFIFQYYEEEERQRGNFPDRFSGHQFPNYSSELNVNALLLGDSALYLCASSLVTSGETQYFGPGTRLLVL.